These 20 T cell receptor beta chains originate from one sample sequenced in a study of blood T cell repertoires in COVID-19. Profiling relied on immunoSEQ multiplex PCR, and the TCRdb table lists in-frame clones only, not all of them. The sample consists of about 64,000 clones, more than 70% of them appearing once. The material sequenced was PBMCs or T cells enriched from blood (not recorded which). Every receptor here comes from a middle-aged woman who had recovered from COVID-19.

This sequence joins TRBV19 and TRBJ2-3, with 7 nucleotides matching TRBD2. The CDR3 spans 14 residues. With V trimmed by 10 bases and J by 0 bases, 7 bases remained unmatched. The germline V gene has CDR1 LNHDA and CDR2 SQIVND (reference sequence). This CDR3 is CATGALASTDTQYF. CDR3 sequence (DNA): TGTGCCACCGGCGCACTAGCGAGCACAGATACGCAGTATTTT.

V is TRBV11-2 and J is TRBJ1-1; 7 positions agree with TRBD1. The CDR3 is made up of 16 amino acids. Germline lookup yields CDR1 SGHAT and CDR2 FQNNGV. V lost 0 bases, J lost 1 base, and 5 bases stayed unmatched. The CDR3 bases are TGTGCCAGCAGCTTAGATCCAGGGGGAGGGAACACTGAAGCTTTCTTT. Encoded protein: CASSLDPGGGNTEAFF.

CDR3 protein: CASSLGQGDEQYF. DNA for the CDR3: TGTGCCAGCAGCTTGGGACAGGGAGACGAGCAGTACTTC. The chain has TRBV5-6 and TRBJ2-7; 7 bases map to TRBD1. CDR3 length: 13 residues. V was pared by 0 bases and J by 5 bases, with 2 bases of the junction left unmatched. Germline V gene lookup returns CDR1 SGHDT and CDR2 YYEEEE.

The chain couples TRBV19 to TRBJ1-1, with 8 bases fitting TRBD1. V lost 4 bases and J lost 0; bases outside the gene matches: 4. Per germline, CDR1 LNHDA and CDR2 SQIVND (reference sequence). CDR3 length: 15 amino acids. CDR3 amino acids: CASSKDRAVNTEAFF. The CDR3, as DNA: TGTGCCAGTAGTAAGGACAGGGCAGTGAACACTGAAGCTTTCTTT.

This sequence joins TRBV27 and TRBJ1-3; D not certain. The ends were cut back, 5 bases at V and 2 bases at J, with 7 bases in the middle. This CDR3 has 13 amino acids. The germline V gene encodes CDR1 MNHEY and CDR2 SMNVEV (reference sequence). The CDR3 region is CASSPLPGNTIYF. The CDR3 bases are TGTGCCAGCAGTCCCCTCCCTGGAAACACCATATATTTT.

The genes are TRBV7-2 and TRBJ2-5; D may be TRBD1 (5 bases). The CDR3 spans 14 residues. With 6 bases removed from V and 2 bases from J, the gap between germline ends came to 13 bases. CDR1 SGHTA and CDR2 FQGNSA come from the germline V gene. The DNA for the CDR3 is TGTGCCAGCAGACCTAGACAGCCTCAAGAGACCCAGTACTTC. Translation gives CASRPRQPQETQYF.

This rearrangement joins TRBV4-1 to TRBJ2-2; 8 nucleotides line up with TRBD2. CDR1 MGHRA and CDR2 YSYEKL come from the germline V gene. The J segment lost 6 bases and the V segment lost 1 base, leaving 4 bases of the junction unmatched. The CDR3 is 15 residues long. The CDR3 DNA reads TGCGCCAGCAGCCAAGCGGGGGGGTCGGCCGGGGAGCTGTTTTTT. It specifies CASSQAGGSAGELFF.

The V and J genes are TRBV5-1 and TRBJ2-7; 8 bases fit TRBD2. The CDR3 loop spans 15 amino acids. Germline-derived CDR1 and CDR2 are SGHRS and YFSETQ. Germline trimming cut 2 bases from V and 5 bases from J; bases unmatched to any gene: 9. CDR3 residues: CASSFGRAGVDEQYF. CDR3 DNA: TGCGCCAGCAGCTTCGGCCGAGCGGGGGTCGACGAGCAGTACTTC. Together with reference TRBV5-1 and TRBJ2-7, the CDR3 gives the full variable domain: KAGVTQTPRYLIKTRGQQVTLSCSPISGHRSVSWYQQTPGQGLQFLFEYFSETQRNKGNFPGRFSGRQFSNSRSEMNVSTLELGDSALYLCASSFGRAGVDEQYFGPGTRLTVT.

The gene calls are TRBV28 and TRBJ2-2, with 7 positions matching TRBD1. The CDR3 runs 13 residues. V dropped 8 bases and J dropped 1; count of bases not matched to a gene: 1. From germline, CDR1 is MDHEN and CDR2 SYDVKM. CDR3 in DNA: TGTGCCAGCCACAGGGGGAACACCGGGGAGCTGTTTTTT. Translating it yields CASHRGNTGELFF. Complete variable domain (other parts from reference TRBV28 and TRBJ2-2): DVKVTQSSRYLVKRTGEKVFLECVQDMDHENMFWYRQDPGLGLRLIYFSYDVKMKEKGDIPEGYSVSREKKERFSLILESASTNQTSMYLCASHRGNTGELFFGEGSRLTVL.

The genes are TRBV29-1 and TRBJ2-7, with TRBD1 matching 8 bases. J gave up 6 bases and V 1 base, and 11 bases lay outside the gene matches. Per germline, CDR1 SQVTM and CDR2 ANQGSEA. The CDR3 runs 15 residues. CDR3 sequence (DNA): TGCAGCGTTGAAGGGCGTAACAGGGGGACCCGCGAGCAGTACTTC. It codes for CSVEGRNRGTREQYF.

The genes are TRBV9 and TRBJ2-1; 12 bases align to TRBD1. V shed 4 bases and J 5 bases; nucleotides not matched to a gene: 7. Per the germline V gene, CDR1 is SGDLS and CDR2 is YYNGEE. This CDR3 region has 16 residues. CDR3: CASSLKGQGADNEQFF. The CDR3 DNA reads as TGTGCCAGCAGCTTGAAGGGACAGGGGGCCGACAATGAGCAGTTCTTC.

The chain couples TRBV19 to TRBJ1-6, with 10 bases aligning to TRBD1. The germline V gene has CDR1 LNHDA and CDR2 SQIVND (reference sequence). CDR3 length: 15 amino acids. J was trimmed by 7 bases and V by 1 base; bases with no gene match: 1. The CDR3 is CASSIGGQGNSPLHF. The CDR3 DNA sequence: TGTGCCAGTAGTATAGGGGGACAGGGGAATTCACCCCTCCACTTT.

The table lists this clone with a count of one. The rearrangement links TRBV19 to TRBJ2-3, with a weak D call TRBD2 (7 bases). Per the germline V gene, CDR1 is LNHDA and CDR2 is SQIVND (reference sequence). This CDR3 has 13 residues. The V end lost 8 bases, the J end lost 3 bases, and 12 bases lay between the germline ends. Here the CDR3 DNA reads TGTGCCAGTCTGAGGGGGGGGACAGATACGCAGTATTTT. Translated: CASLRGGTDTQYF.

This chain links TRBV3-1 (or the pseudogene TRBV3-2) with TRBJ1-6; a weak D match, TRBD1 (6 bases). The CDR3 has 16 residues. The germline gives CDR1 LGHDT, CDR2 YNNKEL (reference sequence). The V end lost 0 bases, the J end lost 2 bases, and 8 bases lay between the germline ends. The CDR3 spells CASSQDRTAYNSPLHF. The CDR3 region has the DNA TGTGCCAGCAGCCAAGATAGGACAGCCTATAATTCACCCCTCCACTTT.

The chain uses TRBV11-3 and TRBJ1-6; tentatively, D is TRBD1 (6 bases). This CDR3 comprises 15 residues. Germline CDR1 SGHNT, CDR2 YENEEA. V was trimmed by 8 bases and J by 4 bases, leaving 15 bases between them. The chain's CDR3 is CASAYRVGYNSPLHF. Written as DNA, the CDR3 is TGTGCCAGCGCATACAGGGTTGGATATAATTCACCCCTCCACTTT.

The chain couples TRBV7-9 to TRBJ1-4; 8 bases agree with TRBD1. From germline, CDR1 is SEHNR and CDR2 FQNEAQ (reference sequence). The V and J ends lost 6 bases and 6 bases, in that order; junction bases with no gene match: 9. This CDR3 has 15 amino acids. In DNA form, the CDR3 reads TGTGCCAGCAGACAAAGCCAGGGGGCTGATGAAAAACTGTTTTTT. This sequence encodes CASRQSQGADEKLFF.

This chain connects TRBV24-1 to TRBJ2-7; tentative D call: TRBD1 (6 bases). V lost 6 bases and J lost 7, with 15 bases in between. CDR1 KGHDR and CDR2 SFDVKD come from the germline V gene. The CDR3 totals 13 residues. The CDR3, as DNA: TGTGCCACCAGTTCGACAGGTGGAGTGGAGCAGTACTTC. Translated, it gives CATSSTGGVEQYF.

The chain links TRBV13 to TRBJ1-2, with D maybe TRBD1 (5 bases). Germline CDR1 is PRHDT and CDR2 is FYEKMQ (reference sequence). The CDR3 totals 14 residues. Trimming removed 0 bases at V and 6 bases at J, with 11 bases between. The CDR3 DNA reads as TGTGCCAGCAGCTTAGGAGTAAGGACAAATGGCTACACCTTC. As protein: CASSLGVRTNGYTF.

V usage is TRBV10-3 and J usage is TRBJ1-5; the D gene is possibly TRBD1 (5 bases). The CDR3 is 14 amino acids. The germline V gene encodes CDR1 ENHRY and CDR2 SYGVKD. V lost 3 bases and J 5 bases, leaving 11 bases between the germline ends. In DNA form, the CDR3 reads TGTGCCATCAGTGACCGACAGTCGGATCAGCCCCAGCATTTT. Encoded protein: CAISDRQSDQPQHF.

The chain carries TRBV24-1 and TRBJ2-5; D possibly corresponds to TRBD2 (7 bases). Between the trimmed V and J ends, which lost 8 bases and 1 base, there was a span of 19 bases. Looked up from germline, CDR1 is KGHDR and CDR2 is SFDVKD. The CDR3 spans 16 residues. The CDR3 sequence: CATNQLGGARQETQYF. As DNA, the CDR3 is TGTGCCACCAACCAGTTAGGGGGGGCACGCCAAGAGACCCAGTACTTC.